Shown below are 12 T cell receptor beta chains from a single sample sequenced in a study of T cells in Graves' hyperthyroidism and ophthalmopathy. The investigators amplified TCR beta CDR3 regions from RNA transcripts. The HTBI primer set served for first-round RT-PCR of the TCR CDR3. TCRdb independently ran MiXCR on the multiplex PCR reads; one entry per CDR3 protein. The profile shows hundreds of thousands of distinct CDR3 sequences, 15% to 20% of them singletons. The sample comprised blood. These receptors originate from a woman younger than 35 with Graves' ophthalmopathy.

The J gene is TRBJ1-5, the V gene TRBV2; D may be TRBD1 (5 bases). In germline, CDR1 is SNHLY, CDR2 FYNNEI. The V end was cut by 5 bases, the J end by 3 bases, with 14 bases between. The CDR3 has 15 residues. CDR3 DNA: TGTGCCAGCAGTCTATTAGGGGTTGCCAATCAGCCCCAGCATTTT. Translating gives CASSLLGVANQPQHF.

This clonotype showed up just a few times. The J gene is TRBJ2-7, the V gene TRBV6-2 or TRBV6-3; D perhaps matches TRBD2 (6 bases). The germline V and J ends were trimmed by 7 bases and 3 bases, with 19 bases remaining between them. Germline assignment: CDR1 MNHEY and CDR2 SVGEGT. The CDR3 spans 15 residues. The CDR3, as DNA: TGTGCCAGCAATCCTGGTGGGGCCGGGAGCTACGAGCAGTACTTC. It translates to CASNPGGAGSYEQYF.

This clonotype came up many times. V gene TRBV5-1 combines with J gene TRBJ1-2, with D maybe TRBD1 (5 bases). CDR1 SGHRS and CDR2 YFSETQ come from the germline V gene. This CDR3 is built from 17 residues. Trimming took 2 bases from V and 0 from J, leaving 17 bases between them. CDR3 coding DNA: TGCGCCAGCAGCTTCTGCTACCGGGACGGAACTAACTATGGCTACACCTTC. As protein: CASSFCYRDGTNYGYTF.

This clonotype has at least ten counts. The V gene is TRBV20-1, the J gene TRBJ2-7; 13 bases fit TRBD2. The trim removed 1 base at V and 3 bases at J, leaving 6 bases unmatched. CDR1 and CDR2 from the germline V gene are DFQATT and SNEGSKA (reference sequence). The CDR3 is made up of 16 amino acids. The DNA for the CDR3 is TGCAGTGCTAGAGCTATAACTAGCGGGAGGGTCTACGAGCAGTACTTC. Its protein is CSARAITSGRVYEQYF.

This clonotype was detected many times. J is TRBJ1-2 and V is TRBV12-3 or TRBV12-4; TRBD1 matches at 7 bases. The CDR3 loop spans 14 amino acids. Unmatched junction bases numbered 6, after V lost 1 base and J lost 7 bases. CDR3 amino acids: CASSLDRGKSGYTF. The CDR3 bases are TGTGCCAGCAGTTTAGACAGGGGAAAGTCTGGCTACACCTTC.

This clonotype has at least ten counts. This chain links TRBV2 with TRBJ1-5, with D unresolved. Germline lookup yields CDR1 SNHLY and CDR2 FYNNEI. CDR3 length: 13 residues. V shed 3 bases and J shed 4 bases, with 7 bases lying between them. For the CDR3, the DNA is TGTGCCAGCAGTGACAGCACTAATCAGCCCCAGCATTTT. This gives the protein CASSDSTNQPQHF.

As for this clonotype: A read error may explain this, as a much larger clone is one base away. This chain links TRBV10-3 with TRBJ1-5, with D unresolved. CDR1 and CDR2 from the germline V gene are ENHRY and SYGVKD. The CDR3 totals 14 residues. CDR3 sequence: CALSESGFNQPQHF. CDR3 in DNA: TGTGCCCTCAGTGAGTCGGGGTTCAATCAGCCCCAGCATTTT.

In this sample, this clonotype turned up many times. The V gene is TRBV9, the J gene TRBJ2-3, with TRBD2 matching 10 bases. This CDR3 spans 14 amino acids. Per the germline V gene, CDR1 is SGDLS and CDR2 is YYNGEE. The V gene end was trimmed by 4 bases and the J gene end by 8 bases; junction bases not matched to a gene: 7. The CDR3 nucleotides read TGTGCCAGCAGCCTGAGCGGGGGGGCCGGTACGCAGTATTTT. Translating gives CASSLSGGAGTQYF.

V gene TRBV5-6 combines with J gene TRBJ2-5; D gene ambiguous. Deletions cut 0 bases from V and 7 bases from J, with 13 bases between. The CDR3 length is 14 residues. Per germline, CDR1 SGHDT and CDR2 YYEEEE. The CDR3: CASSLGSVEGTQYF. CDR3 coding DNA: TGTGCCAGCAGCTTGGGGTCGGTTGAAGGGACCCAGTACTTC.

A note on this clonotype: This may come from a read error, since a much larger clone is one base off. The chain employs TRBV28 and TRBJ2-7; TRBD1 agrees at 9 bases. Germline V gene lookup returns CDR1 MDHEN and CDR2 SYDVKM. There are 13 residues in the CDR3. The ends lost 6 bases at V and 2 bases at J; junction bases unmatched: 2. Here the CDR3 reads CASRDRGAYEQYF. CDR3 sequence (DNA): TGTGCCAGCAGGGACAGGGGCGCCTACGAGCAGTACTTC.

This clonotype was found a few times. The chain is built from TRBV6-2 or TRBV6-3 and TRBJ2-2; a possible D gene is TRBD2 (7 bases). CDR1 MNHEY and CDR2 SVGEGT come from the germline V gene. V gave up 8 bases and J gave up 0 bases, with 13 bases separating them. The CDR3 is made up of 15 amino acids. The CDR3: CASGRGQANTGELFF. The CDR3 DNA follows: TGTGCCAGCGGGCGGGGGCAGGCGAACACCGGGGAGCTGTTTTTT.

This clonotype was seen a few times. The gene calls are TRBV7-6 and TRBJ1-5; 9 bases line up with TRBD1. CDR1 is SGHVS and CDR2 is FNYEAQ in the germline V gene. After removal of 5 bases from V and 6 bases from J, the junction contained 14 bases not matched to a gene. The CDR3 has 17 amino acids. In DNA, the CDR3 is TGTGCCAGCAGCCATGGGACAGGGTTTGTTATGGGTCAGCCCCAGCATTTT. Encoded protein: CASSHGTGFVMGQPQHF. The whole variable domain, remainder taken from reference TRBV7-6 and TRBJ1-5, is GAGVSQSPRYKVTKRGQDVALRCDPISGHVSLYWYRQALGQGPEFLTYFNYEAQQDKSGLPNDRFSAERPEGSISTLTIQRTEQRDSAMYRCASSHGTGFVMGQPQHFGDGTRLSIL.